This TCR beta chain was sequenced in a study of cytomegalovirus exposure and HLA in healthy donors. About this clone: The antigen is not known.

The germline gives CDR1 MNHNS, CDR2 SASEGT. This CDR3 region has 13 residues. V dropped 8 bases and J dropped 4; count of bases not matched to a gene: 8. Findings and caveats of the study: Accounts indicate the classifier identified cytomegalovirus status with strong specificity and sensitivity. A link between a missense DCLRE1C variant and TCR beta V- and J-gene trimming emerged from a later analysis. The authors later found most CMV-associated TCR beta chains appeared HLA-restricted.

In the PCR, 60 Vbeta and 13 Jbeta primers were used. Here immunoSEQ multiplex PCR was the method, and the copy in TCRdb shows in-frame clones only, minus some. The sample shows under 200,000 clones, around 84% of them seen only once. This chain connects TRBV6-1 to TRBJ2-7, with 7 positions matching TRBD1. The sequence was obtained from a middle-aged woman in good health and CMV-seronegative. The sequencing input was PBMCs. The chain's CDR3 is CASGQVNAYEQYF. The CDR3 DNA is TGTGCCAGCGGACAGGTAAATGCATACGAGCAGTACTTC.